Following are 15 T cell receptor beta chains from one sample sequenced in a study of T cell repertoires in cytomegalovirus infection. TCRdb recomputed calls from the reads with MiXCR, one row per CDR3 protein. The sample consists of 200,000 or so distinct CDR3 sequences, approximately 28% of them appearing once. Sequencing was carried out using PBMCs. Receptors originate from a human donor in good health (CMV status not recorded). Some clones in this sample may be carry-over from other donors' samples.

V gene TRBV3-1 combines with J gene TRBJ2-5; 13 positions agree with TRBD2. The CDR3 runs to 18 residues. Germline CDR1 and CDR2: LGHDT and YNNKEL (reference sequence). The J segment lost 0 bases and the V segment lost 2 bases, leaving 6 bases of the junction unmatched. The CDR3 loop reads CASSQRRLAGGNQETQYF. CDR3 in DNA: TGTGCCAGCAGCCAACGCCGACTAGCGGGGGGAAACCAAGAGACCCAGTACTTC.

This clonotype occurred many times. V and J are TRBV12-3 or TRBV12-4 and TRBJ2-2; D may be TRBD1 or TRBD2 (5 bases each). The V end was cut by 6 bases, the J end by 0 bases, with 11 bases between. The CDR3 sequence is 15 residues long. The CDR3 protein is CASRAGTTNTGELFF. In DNA form, the CDR3 reads TGTGCCAGCAGAGCCGGGACGACGAACACCGGGGAGCTGTTTTTT.

This clonotype appeared a few times. The J gene is TRBJ2-1, the V gene TRBV5-4; 7 bases match TRBD1. This CDR3 is 17 amino acids long. Germline values: CDR1 SGHNT, CDR2 YYREEE (reference sequence). V gave up 3 bases and J gave up 7 bases; unmatched junction bases: 16. The CDR3 protein is CASSSRQGGPPGNEQFF. In nucleotides, the CDR3 is TGTGCCAGCAGCTCTCGACAGGGTGGGCCGCCGGGGAATGAGCAGTTCTTC.

The chain is built from TRBV15 and TRBJ1-2; no firm D call. The ends were cut back, 5 bases at V and 3 bases at J, with 4 bases in the middle. CDR1 is LNHNV, CDR2 YYDKDF, per germline (reference sequence). The CDR3 is made up of 11 amino acids. CDR3 in amino acids: CATSGDYGYTF. Here the CDR3 DNA reads TGTGCCACCAGCGGCGACTATGGCTACACCTTC.

This clonotype was found many times. This chain joins TRBV7-2 and TRBJ1-3; D is uncertain. The CDR3 length is 15 residues. Germline CDR1 and CDR2: SGHTA and FQGNSA. V gave up 2 bases and J gave up 0 bases, with 8 bases separating them. CDR3 loop: CASSLTRISGNTIYF. In DNA, the CDR3 is TGTGCCAGCAGCTTAACCCGGATCTCTGGAAACACCATATATTTT.

The sample holds one count of this clonotype. A single base separates this from a much larger clone, so it may be a read error. The V and J genes are TRBV12-3 or TRBV12-4 and TRBJ1-5; 12 bases fit TRBD1. This CDR3 has 15 residues. The CDR3 sequence is CASSLGQGANRPQHF. The CDR3 nucleotides read TGTGCCAGCAGTTTGGGACAGGGGGCGAATCGGCCCCAGCATTTT.

This clonotype was recorded a few times. The CDR3 nucleotides read TGCAGCGTTGAGATAGCGGGGTCTACAGATACGCAGTATTTT. Its translation is CSVEIAGSTDTQYF. This sequence joins TRBV29-1 and TRBJ2-3; 8 nucleotides line up with TRBD2. The J segment lost 3 bases and the V segment lost 3 bases, leaving 5 bases of the junction unmatched. CDR3 length equals 14 residues. Germline V gene lookup returns CDR1 SQVTM and CDR2 ANQGSEA.

This clonotype came up once. This chain uses TRBV3-1 with TRBJ1-5, with D uncertain. Looked up from germline, CDR1 is LGHDT and CDR2 is YNNKEL (reference sequence). The ends were cut back, 1 base at V and 3 bases at J, with 10 bases in the middle. The CDR3 is made up of 15 amino acids. The DNA for the CDR3 is TGTGCCAGCAGCCAAGGTGGAGCCGACAATCAGCCCCAGCATTTT. Its translation is CASSQGGADNQPQHF. The whole variable domain, remainder taken from reference TRBV3-1 and TRBJ1-5, is DTAVSQTPKYLVTQMGNDKSIKCEQNLGHDTMYWYKQDSKKFLKIMFSYNNKELIINETVPNRFSPKSPDKAHLNLHINSLELGDSAVYFCASSQGGADNQPQHFGDGTRLSIL.

This clonotype was seen a few times. The chain is built from TRBV7-2 and TRBJ2-7; 7 nucleotides align to TRBD1. The V gene's germline CDR1 is SGHTA and CDR2 FQGNSA. There are 13 residues in the CDR3. V lost 4 bases, J lost 5 bases, and 5 bases stayed unmatched. The CDR3: CASSSERGHEQYF. Written as DNA, the CDR3 is TGTGCCAGCAGCTCCGAGAGGGGGCACGAGCAGTACTTC. Full variable domain (outside the CDR3, taken from reference TRBV7-2 and TRBJ2-7): GAGVSQSPSNKVTEKGKDVELRCDPISGHTALYWYRQSLGQGLEFLIYFQGNSAPDKSGLPSDRFSAERTGGSVSTLTIQRTQQEDSAVYLCASSSERGHEQYFGPGTRLTVT.

The chain is built from TRBV29-1 and TRBJ2-2, with 12 bases that match TRBD1. This CDR3 spans 15 amino acids. Germline lookup yields CDR1 SQVTM and CDR2 ANQGSEA. V dropped 5 bases and J dropped 7; count of bases not matched to a gene: 8. CDR3 sequence reads: CSVRGDRGQHGELFF. The DNA of the CDR3 is TGCAGCGTTCGGGGGGACAGGGGGCAGCACGGGGAGCTGTTTTTT.

This clonotype occurred a few times. V gene TRBV5-1 combines with J gene TRBJ2-3; maybe TRBD1 (6 bases). CDR1 is SGHRS, CDR2 YFSETQ, per germline. V dropped 0 bases and J dropped 0 bases, with 8 bases sitting between them. This CDR3 comprises 15 residues. The CDR3 sequence: CASSLGQDSTDTQYF. The CDR3 bases are TGCGCCAGCAGCTTGGGACAGGACAGCACAGATACGCAGTATTTT.

This clonotype was observed at least ten times. The V call is TRBV5-5, the J call TRBJ1-1; D uncertain. The CDR3 covers 15 residues. Germline assignment: CDR1 SGHKS and CDR2 YYEKEE (reference sequence). V shed 2 bases and J shed 4 bases, with 15 bases lying between them. This CDR3 is CASSLGRVAGTEAFF. CDR3 in DNA: TGTGCCAGCAGCTTAGGGAGAGTTGCCGGCACTGAAGCTTTCTTT.

This clonotype was seen only a few times. V is TRBV7-3 and J is TRBJ2-1, with 9 nucleotides matching TRBD2. From germline, CDR1 is SGHTA and CDR2 FQGTGA. The CDR3 spans 14 residues. With 6 bases clipped from V and 8 bases from J, the junction kept 8 bases outside the gene matches. The CDR3 reads CASRRGGEGDEQFF. CDR3 in DNA: TGTGCCAGCAGGCGGGGGGGGGAAGGCGATGAGCAGTTCTTC.

This clonotype was seen a handful of times. The V gene is TRBV6-1, the J gene TRBJ2-1, with 7 bases lining up with TRBD1. Trimming cost V 5 bases and J 4 bases; bases outside gene matches: 8. This CDR3 comprises 15 residues. Germline CDR1 is MNHNS and CDR2 is SASEGT. The DNA for the CDR3 is TGTGCCAGCAGTAGAAAGGGACAGAGTTACAATGAGCAGTTCTTC. It yields the protein CASSRKGQSYNEQFF.

This sequence joins TRBV30 and TRBJ1-1; D is unclear. This CDR3 comprises 12 residues. Trimming took 2 bases from V and 7 from J, leaving 11 bases between them. Germline assignment: CDR1 GTSNPN and CDR2 SVGIG (reference sequence). The CDR3 DNA reads as TGTGCCTGGAGTTCCCCCGTTGGTGAAGCTTTCTTT. Translated: CAWSSPVGEAFF.